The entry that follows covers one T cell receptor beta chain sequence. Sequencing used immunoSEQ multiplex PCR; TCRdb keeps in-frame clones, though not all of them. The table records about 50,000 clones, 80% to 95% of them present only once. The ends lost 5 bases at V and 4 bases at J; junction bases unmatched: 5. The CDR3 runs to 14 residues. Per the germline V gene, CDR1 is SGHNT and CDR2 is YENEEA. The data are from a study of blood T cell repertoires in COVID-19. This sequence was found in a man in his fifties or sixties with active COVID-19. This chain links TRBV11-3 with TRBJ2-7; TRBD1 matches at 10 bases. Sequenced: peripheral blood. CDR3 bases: TGTGCCAGCAGCACACCGGGACAGGGGTACGAGCAGTACTTC. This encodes CASSTPGQGYEQYF.